These T cell receptor beta chains were read from a single sample in a study of T cell responses to AZD1222 COVID-19 vaccine. Using immunoSEQ multiplex PCR, the repertoire was profiled, and TCRdb retains in-frame clones only, with some absent. The data hold 120,000 or so clones, with 75% to 85% observed a single time. Sequencing used peripheral blood, obtained 28 days after the second AZD1222 dose. The receptors come from an adult who received the AZD1222 COVID-19 vaccine. Both conserved end residues are part of each CDR3. D genes are given only for firm matches. A clone size is listed for some rows: how often the clone was seen (once, few, many), or a class if it is expanded.

CDR3 length,J gene,D gene,V gene,clone size,CDR3 DNA,CDR3 protein
15,TRBJ2-2,TRBD1,TRBV19,few,TGTGCCAGTAGTATTGCAGGGGGCTTGTCCGGGGAGCTGTTTTTT,CASSIAGGLSGELFF
17,TRBJ1-2,TRBD1,TRBV3-1/TRBV3-2,NA,TGTGCCAGCAGCCAAGATCGGGCAGGGGGCCATGGCTATGGCTACACCTTC,CASSQDRAGGHGYGYTF
15,TRBJ1-2,NA,TRBV4-3,NA,TGCGCCAGCAGCCAAGATCTGACAGCCCTCTATGGCTACACCTTC,CASSQDLTALYGYTF
15,TRBJ1-2,NA,TRBV4-3,NA,TGCGCCAGCAGCCGCGGGACGGAAACTGTCTATGGCTACACCTTC,CASSRGTETVYGYTF
10,TRBJ2-5,NA,TRBV7-2,NA,TGTGCCAGCAGCCCCGGGACCCAGTACTTC,CASSPGTQYF
15,TRBJ2-1,TRBD2,TRBV9,NA,TGTGCCAGCAGGTGGGGACTAGCGTTCTACAATGAGCAGTTCTTC,CASRWGLAFYNEQFF
13,TRBJ2-7,TRBD1,TRBV7-2,NA,TGTGCCAGCAGCTTAGCGACGACAGGGCAGCAGTACTTC,CASSLATTGQQYF
14,TRBJ2-2,NA,TRBV2,NA,TGTGCCATTCGGGGGTGGCAGGGCGGCGGGGAGCTGTTTTTT,CAIRGWQGGGELFF
20,TRBJ2-2,TRBD2,TRBV19,NA,TGTGCCAGTAGTATTCCTTGGCTAGCGGGGAAAGACCCCTACACCGGGGAGCTGTTTTTT,CASSIPWLAGKDPYTGELFF
13,TRBJ1-5,NA,TRBV7-2,NA,TGTGCCAGCAGCTTAGGGTCGGGTCAGCCCCAGCATTTT,CASSLGSGQPQHF
14,TRBJ2-1,NA,TRBV11-3,NA,TGTGCCAGCAGCTTGGGGCGGGCTTACAATGAGCAGTTCTTC,CASSLGRAYNEQFF
15,TRBJ2-7,TRBD2,TRBV7-2,NA,TGTGCCAGCAGCTTAGGGACTAGCCCTACCTACGAGCAGTACTTC,CASSLGTSPTYEQYF
13,TRBJ1-2,TRBD1,TRBV28,NA,TGTGCCAGCAGACCCGGGACAGGGGTCTCCTACACCTTC,CASRPGTGVSYTF
12,TRBJ1-1,NA,TRBV29-1,NA,TGCAGCGTTGCACAGCTGAACACTGAAGCTTTCTTT,CSVAQLNTEAFF
13,TRBJ2-7,NA,TRBV5-4,NA,TGTGCCAGCAGCTTGGCGCAGGGCTACGAGCAGTACTTC,CASSLAQGYEQYF
16,TRBJ1-1,NA,TRBV4-3,NA,TGCGCCAGCAGCCAAGATTTCACACAGGTGAACACTGAAGCTTTCTTT,CASSQDFTQVNTEAFF
15,TRBJ2-1,NA,TRBV4-3,NA,TGCGCCAGCGGACGACAGGTTACAACCTACAATGAGCAGTTCTTC,CASGRQVTTYNEQFF
18,TRBJ1-5,NA,TRBV9,NA,TGTGCCAGCAGCGTAGGGCCCCGGAGCCCGACGGCGACTGAGCCCCAGCATTTT,CASSVGPRSPTATEPQHF
15,TRBJ1-1,NA,TRBV5-6,NA,TGTGCCAGCAGCTTGGTGGGGCAGATTAACACTGAAGCTTTCTTT,CASSLVGQINTEAFF
14,TRBJ1-4,TRBD1,TRBV28,NA,TGTGCCAGCTCCTTGGGGGAAGGACAGGGAAAACTGTTTTTT,CASSLGEGQGKLFF
14,TRBJ2-2,NA,TRBV19,NA,TGTGCCTCCCTGGCACAGACGAACACCGGGGAGCTGTTTTTT,CASLAQTNTGELFF
14,TRBJ2-5,NA,TRBV28,NA,TGTGCCAGCAGTCCGGGACCATGGGGGGAGACCCAGTACTTC,CASSPGPWGETQYF
15,TRBJ2-3,NA,TRBV5-8,few,TGTGCCAGCAGCTTGGATGGCGGAGTAACAGATACGCAGTATTTT,CASSLDGGVTDTQYF
12,TRBJ2-7,NA,TRBV7-2,NA,TGTGCCAGCAGCTTAGATTACTACGAGCAGTACTTC,CASSLDYYEQYF
13,TRBJ2-5,NA,TRBV5-1,NA,TGCGCCAGCAGACCCACAGGGTGGGAGACCCAGTACTTC,CASRPTGWETQYF
12,TRBJ2-7,NA,TRBV12-3/TRBV12-4,NA,TGTGCCAGCAGTTGGACAGCTCTCGAGCAGTACTTC,CASSWTALEQYF
13,TRBJ1-2,NA,TRBV7-9,NA,TGTGCCAGCAGCGAGGGCCCAAGCTATGGCTACACCTTC,CASSEGPSYGYTF
15,TRBJ2-1,TRBD1,TRBV7-9,NA,TGTGCCAGCAGCTTAACGACAGGGGGCATGAATGAGCAGTTCTTC,CASSLTTGGMNEQFF
13,TRBJ2-5,TRBD2,TRBV27,NA,TGTGCCAGCAGTTTATCACTAGCGGGGACCCAGTACTTC,CASSLSLAGTQYF
14,TRBJ2-7,NA,TRBV2,NA,TGTGCCAGCAACTGGGACCGGGGTAGCAACGAGCAGTACTTC,CASNWDRGSNEQYF
17,TRBJ1-1,NA,TRBV4-3,NA,TGCGCCAGCAGCCAAGATGGGGCAGGGAGAGAGAACACTGAAGCTTTCTTT,CASSQDGAGRENTEAFF
14,TRBJ2-2,NA,TRBV7-9,NA,TGTGCCAGCAGCGCCCCGGGGGTTCCCGGGGAGCTGTTTTTT,CASSAPGVPGELFF
12,TRBJ1-1,NA,TRBV6-5,once,TGTGCCAGCAGGAGCCAGTCCAGCCGAGCTTTCTTT,CASRSQSSRAFF
19,TRBJ2-3,TRBD2,TRBV3-1/TRBV3-2,NA,TGTGCCAGCAGCCAAGACTGGACTAGCGGGGGAGGTCGGGCAGATACGCAGTATTTT,CASSQDWTSGGGRADTQYF
16,TRBJ1-6,NA,TRBV4-2,NA,TGTGCCAGCAGCCAAGATGTAGGGGACGGATTTTCACCCCTCCACTTT,CASSQDVGDGFSPLHF
14,TRBJ1-2,TRBD1,TRBV11-2,NA,TGTGCCAGCAGCTTGCGACAGGGTAGCTATGGCTACACCTTC,CASSLRQGSYGYTF
14,TRBJ2-5,TRBD1,TRBV11-1,NA,TGTGCCAGCAGCTTAACAGGGGGAAAAGAGACCCAGTACTTC,CASSLTGGKETQYF
15,TRBJ2-5,NA,TRBV7-2,NA,TGTGCCAGCAGCTTACGCCACGGTACCCAAGAGACCCAGTACTTC,CASSLRHGTQETQYF
16,TRBJ1-1,NA,TRBV2,NA,TGTGCCAGCAGTGAGGCGGACAGTAGGATGAACACTGAAGCTTTCTTT,CASSEADSRMNTEAFF
14,TRBJ1-1,NA,TRBV10-3,NA,TGTGCCATCAGCCTGACAATAGGAAACACTGAAGCTTTCTTT,CAISLTIGNTEAFF
16,TRBJ1-6,NA,TRBV5-6,NA,TGTGCCAGCAGGCAAGGGGGGTTCTCCTATAATTCACCCCTCCACTTT,CASRQGGFSYNSPLHF
14,TRBJ2-3,NA,TRBV5-6,NA,TGTGCCAGCAGCTTGGGGACAAAGGGGGATACGCAGTATTTT,CASSLGTKGDTQYF
13,TRBJ1-2,TRBD1,TRBV24-1,few,TGTGCCACCAGTGACATGGACAGGGGGCACTACACCTTC,CATSDMDRGHYTF
14,TRBJ2-1,TRBD2,TRBV7-6,NA,TGTGCCAGCAGCTTTGGGCAGGGAGGGATTGAGCAGTTCTTC,CASSFGQGGIEQFF
14,TRBJ2-2,NA,TRBV4-1,NA,TGCGCCAGCAGCCAAGATCTGGGGGCCCGGGAGCTGTTTTTT,CASSQDLGARELFF
14,TRBJ1-1,NA,TRBV4-3,NA,TGCGCCAGCAGCCAAGAGGGGACATCTTTAGGAGCTTTCTTT,CASSQEGTSLGAFF
14,TRBJ1-2,NA,TRBV19,NA,TGTGCCAGTACCGACGGACAGTCCCCCTATGGCTACACCTTC,CASTDGQSPYGYTF
14,TRBJ2-3,NA,TRBV19,NA,TGTGCCAGTAGCCAGGGGGGCCGCGGAGATACGCAGTATTTT,CASSQGGRGDTQYF
12,TRBJ2-7,NA,TRBV3-1/TRBV3-2,NA,TGTGCCAGCAGCCCGAGAAACGGGTCACCCAACTTC,CASSPRNGSPNF
17,TRBJ2-1,TRBD2,TRBV27,NA,TGTGCCACCTTGCGGCTAGCGGGGGTCACCTCCTACAATGAGCAGTTCTTC,CATLRLAGVTSYNEQFF
16,TRBJ2-3,TRBD2,TRBV5-6,NA,TGTGCCAGCAGCTTGGTTCCTAGCGGGGGAGGTAATACGCAGTATTTT,CASSLVPSGGGNTQYF
15,TRBJ1-2,TRBD1,TRBV3-1/TRBV3-2,NA,TGTGCCAGCAGCCAGGGATCAGGGGGAGAGTATGGCTACACCTTC,CASSQGSGGEYGYTF
13,TRBJ2-7,NA,TRBV5-6,NA,TGTGCCAGCAGCCTCGGGGTCTCCTACGAGCAGTACTTC,CASSLGVSYEQYF
13,TRBJ2-1,NA,TRBV5-1,NA,TGCGCCAGCAGCTTGGCTACCTACAATGAGCAGTTCTTC,CASSLATYNEQFF
16,TRBJ2-2,TRBD1,TRBV5-1,NA,TGCGCCAGCAGCCCCAACGGACAGGTTTTGGCCGGGGAGCTGTTTTTT,CASSPNGQVLAGELFF
15,TRBJ2-1,NA,TRBV9,NA,TGTGCCAGCAGCGTAGAGGCGGGGTTATACAATGAGCAGTTCTTC,CASSVEAGLYNEQFF
12,TRBJ1-2,NA,TRBV3-1/TRBV3-2,once,TGTGCCAGCAGCCAAGACGAGAATGGCTACACCTTC,CASSQDENGYTF
16,TRBJ1-5,NA,TRBV18,NA,TGTGCCAGCTCATCGAGGGTGAAACAAGGCAATCAGCCCCAGCATTTT,CASSSRVKQGNQPQHF
14,TRBJ1-2,NA,TRBV28,once,TGTGCCAGCAGTTATGGAGGTACTAACTATGGCTACACCTTC,CASSYGGTNYGYTF
14,TRBJ1-1,NA,TRBV7-9,NA,TGTGCCAGCAGCTTAGCGGGCCAGCTCACTGAAGCTTTCTTT,CASSLAGQLTEAFF